Here is one T cell receptor (beta chain) with its context. Its antigen is unknown. One base away lies a much larger clone, so this may be a sequencing read error. The sample originates from a study of T cells in Graves' hyperthyroidism and ophthalmopathy. The CDR3 regions of TCR beta were amplified from RNA transcripts. Initially, a first-round RT-PCR of the TCR CDR3 employed the HTBI primer set. Each CDR3 protein is one row after TCRdb ran MiXCR on the multiplex PCR reads. The sample holds approximately 400,000 distinct CDR3 sequences, 13% seen once. The CDR3 totals 15 residues. The V gene's germline CDR1 is MDHEN and CDR2 SYDVKM. Unmatched junction bases numbered 10, after V lost 7 bases and J lost 4 bases. Findings and caveats of the study: Using 13 V-J features, a model discriminated ophthalmopathy from stable hyperthyroidism.

The chain combines TRBV28 with TRBJ2-7; 10 nucleotides agree with TRBD1. This clonotype originated in a man under 40 with Graves' hyperthyroidism that later progressed to Graves' ophthalmopathy. The source material was blood. The CDR3 sequence is CASISWTGGVYEQYF. As DNA, the CDR3 is TGTGCCAGCATTTCATGGACAGGGGGGGTTTACGAGCAGTACTTC. Full variable domain (outside the CDR3, taken from reference TRBV28 and TRBJ2-7): DVKVTQSSRYLVKRTGEKVFLECVQDMDHENMFWYRQDPGLGLRLIYFSYDVKMKEKGDIPEGYSVSREKKERFSLILESASTNQTSMYLCASISWTGGVYEQYFGPGTRLTVT.